A selection of T cell receptor beta chains follows, all from one sample in a study of cytomegalovirus exposure and HLA in healthy donors. TCRdb keeps only in-frame clones here, not all; method: immunoSEQ multiplex PCR. The sample includes approximately 270,000 clones, around 89% seen only once; the top ten take 0.37%. Sequencing was done on a sample of PBMCs. The receptors originated from a woman in her late teens or twenties in good health and CMV-seronegative. Both conserved end residues are part of each CDR3. A D gene is named only where the DNA matches it firmly. Clone size is shown for a subset of rows, as once, few, many or a class of expanded clone.

clone size | J gene | V gene | D gene | CDR3 DNA | CDR3 protein
. | TRBJ1-1 | TRBV7-2 | . | TGTGCCAGCAGCTTCGTGACAGGTCCGGCGAACACTGAAGCTTTCTTT | CASSFVTGPANTEAFF
. | TRBJ1-1 | TRBV4-3 | . | TGCGCCAGCAGCCTTGACCGGTCGGGGATCCCTGAAGCTTTCTTT | CASSLDRSGIPEAFF
. | TRBJ1-2 | TRBV7-3 | TRBD1 | TGTGCCAGCAGCTACGACAGGGACGGCTATGGCTACACCTTC | CASSYDRDGYGYTF
. | TRBJ1-1 | TRBV6-5 | . | TGTGCCAGCAGTGACGCAGGGATGAACACTGAAGCTTTCTTT | CASSDAGMNTEAFF
. | TRBJ2-2 | TRBV4-1 | . | TGCGCCAGCAGCCAAGAGAGGTACACCGGGGAGCTGTTTTTT | CASSQERYTGELFF
. | TRBJ1-2 | TRBV13 | TRBD1 | TGTGCCAGCAGCACCCGGGCAGGGGGCTATGGCTACACCTTC | CASSTRAGGYGYTF
. | TRBJ2-3 | TRBV19 | TRBD1 | TGTGCCAGTAGTACCACAGGGGGCTTACCCGATACGCAGTATTTT | CASSTTGGLPDTQYF
. | TRBJ1-2 | TRBV6-5 | . | TGTGCCAGCAAAGGACTCTATGGCTACACCTTC | CASKGLYGYTF
. | TRBJ2-6 | TRBV18 | TRBD1 | TGTGCCAGCTCACGGGCTTCCGGGACAGGGATCTCTGGGGCCAACGTCCTGACTTTC | CASSRASGTGISGANVLTF
few | TRBJ2-3 | TRBV27 | TRBD2 | TGTGCCAGCAGTTCCCTAGCGGGCCGGGGGACAGATACGCAGTATTTT | CASSSLAGRGTDTQYF
. | TRBJ1-1 | TRBV18 | TRBD1 | TGTGCCAGCTCATCACGGACAGGGGAGTCTGAAGCTTTCTTT | CASSSRTGESEAFF
. | TRBJ1-3 | TRBV5-6 | . | TGTGCCAGCAGCTTGGAGGGGAGGAGAAACACCATATATTTT | CASSLEGRRNTIYF
. | TRBJ2-5 | TRBV7-2 | TRBD2 | TGTGCCAGCAGCTTAGGTTCGGGGGGGGTCCAAGAGACCCAGTACTTC | CASSLGSGGVQETQYF
. | TRBJ1-2 | TRBV6-1 | . | TGTGCCAGCAGTGAGATAGGACTCTATGGCTACACCTTC | CASSEIGLYGYTF
. | TRBJ2-1 | TRBV7-9 | TRBD1 | TGTGCCAGCAGCGGGGCCTGGACAGGGGGTACCTACAATGAGCAGTTCTTC | CASSGAWTGGTYNEQFF
. | TRBJ1-2 | TRBV7-6 | TRBD1 | TGTGCCAGCAGCTTAGAGGTGGCAGGGGGCAGCTATGGCTACACCTTC | CASSLEVAGGSYGYTF
. | TRBJ1-1 | TRBV28 | . | TGTGCCAGCCTCTTGCAGGGGCGGCACGTACCGCGGAACACTGAAGCTTTCTTT | CASLLQGRHVPRNTEAFF
. | TRBJ1-1 | TRBV10-2 | TRBD1 | TGCGCCAGCAGGACCCGGGACAGCAACACTGAAGCTTTCTTT | CASRTRDSNTEAFF
. | TRBJ1-6 | TRBV28 | . | TGTGCCAGCAGTCTGGGACTGGACTGGACCCTCCACTTT | CASSLGLDWTLHF
. | TRBJ2-4 | TRBV5-1 | . | TGCGCCAGCAGCATGACAGGCCAACTAGCCAAAAACATTCAGTACTTC | CASSMTGQLAKNIQYF
. | TRBJ2-5 | TRBV5-1 | TRBD2 | TGCGCCAGCAGCAACCCACGACTAGCGGGGGACCAAGAGACCCAGTACTTC | CASSNPRLAGDQETQYF
. | TRBJ1-2 | TRBV30 | TRBD1 | TGTGCCTGGAGTGAAAGGGGGCAGGGGGCGCACCGGCATTATGGCTACACCTTC | CAWSERGQGAHRHYGYTF
. | TRBJ1-5 | TRBV27 | . | TGTGCCAGCAGTTTAGACAGGCCACTATATAGCAATCAGCCCCAGCATTTT | CASSLDRPLYSNQPQHF
. | TRBJ2-3 | TRBV7-6 | . | TGTGCCAGCAGCAACACGCACACAGATACGCAGTATTTT | CASSNTHTDTQYF
. | TRBJ1-5 | TRBV6-5 | . | TGTGCCAGCAGTGGTATAACGGGGGGAAATCAGCCCCAGCATTTT | CASSGITGGNQPQHF
. | TRBJ2-4 | TRBV29-1 | . | TGCAGCGTTGAAGATCTAGGGGCCGAATCCAAAAACATTCAGTACTTC | CSVEDLGAESKNIQYF
. | TRBJ2-2 | TRBV5-1 | TRBD1 | TGCGCCAGCAGCTTGGATTTACAGGGGGCCGCGGCGAACACCGGGGAGCTGTTTTTT | CASSLDLQGAAANTGELFF
. | TRBJ2-2 | TRBV29-1 | TRBD1 | TGCAGCGCAGGACAGGGGGCAGGCACCGGGGAGCTGTTTTTT | CSAGQGAGTGELFF
. | TRBJ2-3 | TRBV5-6 | TRBD2 | TGTGCCAGCAGCTTCAGCGGGGGGGCAGATACGCAGTATTTT | CASSFSGGADTQYF
. | TRBJ2-7 | TRBV6-1 | TRBD2 | TGTGCCAGCAGTGGTAGCGGGGCCTACGAGCAGTACTTC | CASSGSGAYEQYF
. | TRBJ1-1 | TRBV6-1 | . | TGTGCCAGCAGTGAGTGGGGCCTCAGTGTGTTCACTGAAGCTTTCTTT | CASSEWGLSVFTEAFF
. | TRBJ2-3 | TRBV11-1 | TRBD2 | TGTGCCAGCAGCCCCGGACTAGCGGGGGCGTTGTTCACAGATACGCAGTATTTT | CASSPGLAGALFTDTQYF
. | TRBJ2-5 | TRBV27 | . | TGTGCCAGCAGTTTCCAAGCAGGGGCGGAAACCCAGTACTTC | CASSFQAGAETQYF
. | TRBJ1-5 | TRBV19 | . | TGTGCCAGTAGTTCCTTTGAAGGGGACACTCAGCCCCAGCATTTT | CASSSFEGDTQPQHF
. | TRBJ1-1 | TRBV7-3 | TRBD1 | TGTGCCAGCAGCTTAACGACGATAGGGGGCAACACTGAAGCTTTCTTT | CASSLTTIGGNTEAFF